The present TCR beta chain was sequenced within a study of T cell repertoires in cytomegalovirus infection. Study background: Shared public TCR beta signatures pointed to both CMV infection and a matching HLA type. Study-wide results and caveats: Identification of carriers of CMV plus the relevant HLA was achieved through cumulative public TCR beta family frequency. CMV-specific HLA-C-restricted TCR beta clonotypes dominated the ex vivo response.

Turning to this clonotype: What it recognizes is unknown.

Trimming removed 7 bases at V and 4 bases at J, with 4 bases between. The germline gives CDR1 SNHLY, CDR2 FYNNEI. The CDR3 consists of 11 residues. TCRdb ran MiXCR on the reads and lists one entry per CDR3 protein. The sample has about 260,000 distinct CDR3 sequences, roughly an eighth seen once. The TCR sequence derives from a human donor in good health (CMV status not recorded). Some clones in this sample may be carry-over from other donors' samples. J is TRBJ2-2 and V is TRBV2, with unresolved D. The sequenced sample was PBMCs. The CDR3 nucleotides are TGTGCCAGCAAGGTCACCGGGGAGCTGTTTTTT. It specifies CASKVTGELFF.